This TCR beta chain was sequenced in a study of cytomegalovirus exposure and HLA in healthy donors. Turning to the study itself: Samples from HLA-typed donors yielded some 85 million unique TCRs in an early data release.

Whole-study results and caveats: After further analysis at a later stage, roughly 16,000 TCR beta sequences were associated with HLA alleles at 0.05 false discovery rate. TRBV6-2, TRBV6-3 and some other V segments were excluded as indistinguishable. A missense DCLRE1C variant was associated with V- and J-gene trimming of TCR beta chains in a later analysis, and an independent cohort replicated the association.

PCR used 60 Vbeta primers and 13 Jbeta primers. TCRdb's copy holds only in-frame clones and misses some; the assay was immunoSEQ multiplex PCR. Of about 190,000 clones listed, more than 70% are singletons. Concerning this clone: Its antigen is currently unknown.

Trimming shortened V by 6 bases and J by 0 bases, and 8 bases separated the two germline ends. Germline CDR1 and CDR2: MDHEN and SYDVKM. The CDR3 totals 14 residues. The chain has TRBV28 and TRBJ2-2, with D hard to call. This receptor was taken from a woman aged 40 to 50 in good health and CMV-seronegative. Sequencing was performed on PBMCs. The CDR3 bases are TGTGCCAGCAGAGGTGCGGCGAACACCGGGGAGCTGTTTTTT. Its protein product is CASRGAANTGELFF.